These 24 T cell receptor beta chains were sequenced from one sample in a study of tumor-infiltrating lymphocytes in localized non-small cell lung cancer listed by TCRdb under 2021. Library preparation employed the immunoSEQ multiplex PCR assay. Entries here come from immuneACCESS through TCRdb and include only in-frame sequences with V and J called. Some clones fail to appear in such tables; in the studies checked, an unresolved V gene covers under half of the shortfall, and the cause of the remainder is unknown. The sample yields tens of thousands of clones; approximately 71% were counted once. The top ten clones comprise roughly 14% of the sample. The source material was lung tumor tissue. The receptors originated from a human donor with non-small cell lung cancer.

This clone was seen only a few times. The same CDR3 is also encoded by other DNA sequences in this sample. This chain connects TRBV4-3 to TRBJ1-5; D remains ambiguous. With 0 bases removed from V and 1 base from J, the gap between germline ends came to 4 bases. The V gene's germline CDR1 is LGHNA and CDR2 YSLEER. The CDR3 covers 14 residues. This CDR3 is CASSQEGSNQPQHF. Here the CDR3 DNA reads TGCGCCAGCAGCCAAGAAGGCAGCAATCAGCCCCAGCATTTT.

This chain uses TRBV27 with TRBJ2-1, with D tentatively TRBD1 or TRBD2 (5 bases each). Germline V gene data show CDR1 as MNHEY and CDR2 as SMNVEV (reference sequence). The V end lost 3 bases, the J end lost 3 bases, and 12 bases lay between the germline ends. This CDR3 comprises 15 residues. CDR3 loop: CASSFEGFGYNEQFF. CDR3 nucleotides: TGTGCCAGCAGTTTCGAGGGGTTTGGCTACAATGAGCAGTTCTTC.

The chain employs TRBV9 and TRBJ1-1; TRBD1 aligns across 7 bases. Germline values: CDR1 SGDLS, CDR2 YYNGEE. V dropped 4 bases and J dropped 1; count of bases not matched to a gene: 16. The CDR3 consists of 18 residues. The CDR3 reads CASSRGDRAGIRNTEAFF. The CDR3 DNA reads as TGTGCCAGCAGCCGCGGAGACAGGGCCGGAATTAGGAACACTGAAGCTTTCTTT.

The table lists this clone with many counts. The chain has TRBV18 and TRBJ2-7; 8 bases agree with TRBD2. V lost 2 bases and J lost 5; bases outside the gene matches: 2. The CDR3 consists of 13 residues. Looked up from germline, CDR1 is KGHSH and CDR2 is LQKENI. The CDR3 spells CASSPAGGNEQYF. Written as DNA, the CDR3 is TGTGCCAGCTCACCAGCGGGGGGCAACGAGCAGTACTTC. The full variable domain, in which reference TRBV18 and TRBJ2-7 provide the parts outside the CDR3, is NAGVMQNPRHLVRRRGQEARLRCSPMKGHSHVYWYRQLPEEGLKFMVYLQKENIIDESGMPKERFSAEFPKEGPSILRIQQVVRGDSAAYFCASSPAGGNEQYFGPGTRLTVT.

The chain couples TRBV6-1 to TRBJ1-3; D unresolved. Germline V gene data show CDR1 as MNHNS and CDR2 as SASEGT. The V and J ends lost 4 bases and 0 bases respectively, with 10 bases between them. The CDR3 has 15 residues. The CDR3 protein is CASSVAYTSGNTIYF. The CDR3 DNA sequence: TGTGCCAGCAGTGTGGCATATACCTCTGGAAACACCATATATTTT.

Here the CDR3 DNA reads TGTGCCAGCAGCTCCCGGGAGGGGCATGACACCATATATTTT. Translated, it gives CASSSREGHDTIYF. The chain combines TRBV11-3 with TRBJ1-3, with D maybe TRBD1 (5 bases). CDR3 length: 14 residues. V lost 4 bases to trimming and J lost 8 bases, with 15 bases between them. Germline lookup yields CDR1 SGHNT and CDR2 YENEEA. Combining the CDR3 with reference TRBV11-3 and TRBJ1-3 gives the whole variable domain EAGVVQSPRYKIIEKKQPVAFWCNPISGHNTLYWYLQNLGQGPELLIRYENEEAVDDSQLPKDRFSAERLKGVDSTLKIQPAELGDSAVYLCASSSREGHDTIYFGEGSWLTVV.

The chain combines TRBV9 with TRBJ2-7, with a possible D match to TRBD1 (7 bases). Between the trimmed V and J ends, which lost 4 bases and 5 bases, there was a span of 13 bases. CDR1 SGDLS and CDR2 YYNGEE come from the germline V gene. The CDR3 length is 13 residues. CDR3 sequence (DNA): TGTGCCAGCAGCCTTGGAGGGGGCGACGAGCAGTACTTC. Amino acids: CASSLGGGDEQYF.

V gene TRBV29-1 combines with J gene TRBJ2-7, with TRBD1 matching over 9 bases. Germline V gene sequence: CDR1 SQVTM, CDR2 ANQGSEA. V lost 7 bases, J lost 0 bases, and 7 bases stayed unmatched. The CDR3 is 14 residues long. CDR3 sequence (DNA): TGCAGCGCCACAGGGGGCCTCTCCTCCTACGAGCAGTACTTC. Protein product: CSATGGLSSYEQYF.

V gene TRBV27 combines with J gene TRBJ2-1, with a possible D match to TRBD2 (6 bases). The CDR3 consists of 15 residues. Trimming stripped 9 bases from V and 4 bases from J, with 19 bases between. Germline CDR1 reads MNHEY; CDR2 reads SMNVEV (reference sequence). This chain's CDR3 is CASYPEGSAYNEQFF. The CDR3 nucleotides read TGTGCCAGTTACCCGGAGGGTTCAGCATACAATGAGCAGTTCTTC.

The chain combines TRBV27 with TRBJ1-2; D ambiguous. V lost 6 bases to trimming and J lost 10 bases, with 12 bases between them. The CDR3 length is 11 residues. CDR1 and CDR2 (germline): MNHEY, SMNVEV (reference sequence). The CDR3 coding sequence is TGTGCCAGCAGAACCGGCGGGGACTACACCTTC. Protein product: CASRTGGDYTF.

CDR3: CASSPAMGAEAFF. In DNA, the CDR3 is TGTGCCAGCTCTCCGGCCATGGGGGCAGAAGCTTTCTTT. This rearrangement joins TRBV18 to TRBJ1-1; weak D call: TRBD1 (6 bases). The V and J ends lost 6 bases and 8 bases respectively, with 16 bases between them. CDR1 is KGHSH and CDR2 is LQKENI in the germline V gene. The CDR3 covers 13 residues.

This clone was seen more than once but under ten times. The CDR3 DNA follows: TGTGCCAGCAGCCTAACCCCCGATACGCAGTATTTT. It translates to CASSLTPDTQYF. This chain links TRBV11-2 with TRBJ2-3, with D hard to call. Germline loops: CDR1 SGHAT, CDR2 FQNNGV. Trimming took 5 bases from V and 6 from J, leaving 9 bases between them. The CDR3 has 12 amino acids.

The CDR3 spells CASREGARSGNTIYF. The CDR3 coding sequence is TGTGCCAGCAGGGAGGGGGCTCGCTCTGGAAACACCATATATTTT. This chain connects TRBV6-6 to TRBJ1-3, with 7 nucleotides matching TRBD1. The CDR3 is 15 amino acids. After removal of 6 bases from V and 0 bases from J, the junction contained 5 bases not matched to a gene. Germline CDR1 and CDR2: MNHNY and SVGAGI (reference sequence).

This clone was recorded a few times. The chain couples TRBV10-3 to TRBJ1-1, with D possibly being TRBD1 (6 bases). Trimming left V 11 bases short and J 3 bases short, with 19 bases between. The CDR3 has 14 residues. Per the germline V gene, CDR1 is ENHRY and CDR2 is SYGVKD. The CDR3 DNA reads as TGTGCCCACAAGGAAGGGGGAGGTCACACTGAAGCTTTCTTT. This encodes CAHKEGGGHTEAFF.

The chain recombines TRBV28 with TRBJ2-5; D may be TRBD2 (6 bases). CDR3 length: 13 residues. The ends were cut back, 0 bases at V and 10 bases at J, with 12 bases in the middle. Germline CDR1 MDHEN, CDR2 SYDVKM. The CDR3 loop is CASSLWGSGGQYF. In DNA, the CDR3 is TGTGCCAGCAGTTTATGGGGTAGCGGAGGCCAGTACTTC.

This chain connects TRBV5-6 to TRBJ2-5; TRBD1 matches 7 bases. The V gene end was trimmed by 3 bases and the J gene end by 3 bases; junction bases not matched to a gene: 8. CDR1 SGHDT and CDR2 YYEEEE come from the germline V gene. This CDR3 spans 15 amino acids. The chain's CDR3 is CASSSPGTVKETQYF. CDR3 nucleotide sequence: TGTGCCAGCAGCTCTCCCGGGACAGTAAAAGAGACCCAGTACTTC.

The V call is TRBV7-9, the J call TRBJ1-5; possibly TRBD1 for D (6 bases). Germline lookup yields CDR1 SEHNR and CDR2 FQNEAQ (reference sequence). CDR3 length: 15 residues. V dropped 2 bases and J dropped 4 bases, with 12 bases sitting between them. This CDR3 is CASSLTTGVNQPQHF. CDR3 sequence (DNA): TGTGCCAGCAGCTTAACGACAGGTGTGAATCAGCCCCAGCATTTT.

The gene calls are TRBV10-1 and TRBJ2-1; D is possibly TRBD1 (6 bases). CDR1 and CDR2 from the germline V gene are WNHNN and SYGVQD (reference sequence). The CDR3 is 17 amino acids. Trimming pared 6 bases from V and 7 bases from J, leaving 25 bases between. CDR3 coding DNA: TGCGCCAGCAGGGGAAACCTATTAGAGGGGGTCGGGAATGAGCAGTTCTTC. Amino acid sequence: CASRGNLLEGVGNEQFF.

The genes are TRBV7-8 and TRBJ1-1, with D uncertain. Germline CDR1 is SGHVS and CDR2 is FQNEAQ. V was clipped by 4 bases and J by 1 base, with 13 bases between them. The CDR3 has 15 residues. CDR3 in DNA: TGTGCCAGCAGCTCCATGGACCTGCAGAACACTGAAGCTTTCTTT. Amino acid sequence: CASSSMDLQNTEAFF.

The chain uses TRBV6-5 and TRBJ1-4, with unresolved D. CDR3 size: 14 residues. Deletions cut 0 bases from V and 4 bases from J, with 6 bases between. Germline V lookup: CDR1 MNHEY, CDR2 SVGAGI. The CDR3 DNA reads TGTGCCAGCAGTTACTCGACTATTAATGAAAAACTGTTTTTT. Its translation: CASSYSTINEKLFF.

This clone was observed a handful of times. V gene TRBV10-3 combines with J gene TRBJ2-2; the D gene is possibly TRBD1 (7 bases). Trimming cost V 8 bases and J 4 bases, with 8 bases left between them. Germline V CDR1 and CDR2: ENHRY, SYGVKD. The CDR3 sequence is 12 residues long. The CDR3 coding sequence is TGTGCCATCCAGGGGGGCACCGGGGAGCTGTTTTTT. This encodes CAIQGGTGELFF.

The rearrangement links TRBV7-2 to TRBJ2-1; the D is unclear. V was clipped by 0 bases and J by 7 bases, with 10 bases between them. In germline, CDR1 is SGHTA, CDR2 FQGNSA. CDR3 size: 14 residues. The CDR3 DNA is TGTGCCAGCAGCTTAGCTTTTCAGCCAAATGAGCAGTTCTTC. It is translated as CASSLAFQPNEQFF.

The chain combines TRBV2 with TRBJ2-5; 12 nucleotides match TRBD1. Germline V gene sequence: CDR1 SNHLY, CDR2 FYNNEI. The V and J ends lost 10 bases and 5 bases, in that order; junction bases with no gene match: 11. The CDR3 is 15 amino acids. The CDR3 reads CATRGQGAVVETQYF. For the CDR3, the DNA is TGTGCCACCCGGGGACAGGGGGCGGTGGTGGAGACCCAGTACTTC.

The CDR3 sequence is CASSGGSSYNEQFF. The CDR3 bases are TGTGCCAGCAGTGGGGGGTCCTCCTACAATGAGCAGTTCTTC. The chain is built from TRBV27 and TRBJ2-1; D is possibly TRBD2 (6 bases). V lost 5 bases to trimming and J lost 0 bases, with 8 bases between them. Germline V gene lookup returns CDR1 MNHEY and CDR2 SMNVEV (reference sequence). This CDR3 comprises 14 residues.